This T cell receptor beta chain was sequenced for a study of shared clonotypes between healthy human individuals. Whole-study findings and limits: Investigators collected only blood, and repertoires in tissues likely differ.

Selected positively for CCR7 and CD45RO-negative, naive CD8 cells excluded terminally differentiated effector memory CD45RA+ cells. Note on this clone: Antigen unknown.

Each PCR replicate from the sorted subsets contained about 200 ng DNA, which is about 31,000 T cell genomes. Using immunoSEQ multiplex PCR, the repertoire was profiled, and TCRdb retains in-frame clones only, with some absent. This sample has roughly 1,800,000 clones; about 95% occur once, and the top ten carry approximately 1.2%. The sequence was collected from a man younger than 35 in good health. Material: naive CD8+ T cells sorted from blood.

The CDR3 is CASSQEADTGAVYEQYF. In DNA form, the CDR3 reads TGCGCCAGCAGCCAAGAGGCCGATACGGGAGCTGTCTACGAGCAGTACTTC. The chain couples TRBV4-1 to TRBJ2-7; D might be TRBD2 (6 bases). CDR1 is MGHRA and CDR2 is YSYEKL in the germline V gene. CDR3 length: 17 amino acids. V lost 0 bases, J lost 3 bases, and 18 bases lay in between.